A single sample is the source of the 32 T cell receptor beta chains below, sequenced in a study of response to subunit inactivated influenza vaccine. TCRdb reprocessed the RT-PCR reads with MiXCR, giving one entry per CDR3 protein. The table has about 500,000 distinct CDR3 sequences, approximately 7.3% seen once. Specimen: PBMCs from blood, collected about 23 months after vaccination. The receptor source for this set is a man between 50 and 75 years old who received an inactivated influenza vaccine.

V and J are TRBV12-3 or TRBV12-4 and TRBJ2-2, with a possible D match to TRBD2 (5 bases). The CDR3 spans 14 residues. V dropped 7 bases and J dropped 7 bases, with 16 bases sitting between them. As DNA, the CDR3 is TGTGCCAGCAAGAGGGCCTCTTTCGGCGGGGAGCTGTTTTTT. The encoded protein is CASKRASFGGELFF.

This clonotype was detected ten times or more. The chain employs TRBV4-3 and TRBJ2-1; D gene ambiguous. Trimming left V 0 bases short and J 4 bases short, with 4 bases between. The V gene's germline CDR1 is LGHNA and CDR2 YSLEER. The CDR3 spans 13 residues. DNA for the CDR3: TGCGCCAGCAGCCAAGAACGTTACAATGAGCAGTTCTTC. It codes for CASSQERYNEQFF.

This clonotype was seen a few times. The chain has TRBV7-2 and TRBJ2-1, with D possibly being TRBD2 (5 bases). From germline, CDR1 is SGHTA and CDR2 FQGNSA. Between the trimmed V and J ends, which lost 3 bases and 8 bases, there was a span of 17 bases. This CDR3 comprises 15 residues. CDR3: CASSLSWTLRHEQFF. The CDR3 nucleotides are TGTGCCAGCAGCTTGTCCTGGACTCTTCGGCATGAGCAGTTCTTC.

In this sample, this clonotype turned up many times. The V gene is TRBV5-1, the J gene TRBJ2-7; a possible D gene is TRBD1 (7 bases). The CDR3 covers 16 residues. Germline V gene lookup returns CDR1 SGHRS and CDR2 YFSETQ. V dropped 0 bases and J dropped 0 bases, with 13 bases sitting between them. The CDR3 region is CASSLEGGQVSYEQYF. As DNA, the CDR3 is TGCGCCAGCAGCTTGGAGGGAGGACAGGTCTCCTACGAGCAGTACTTC.

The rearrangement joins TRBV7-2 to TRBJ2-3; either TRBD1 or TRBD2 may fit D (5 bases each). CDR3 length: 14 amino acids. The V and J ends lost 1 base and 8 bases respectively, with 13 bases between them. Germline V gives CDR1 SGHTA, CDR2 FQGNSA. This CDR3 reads CASSLGPGPLTQYF. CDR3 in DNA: TGTGCCAGCAGCTTAGGACCGGGACCCCTTACGCAGTATTTT.

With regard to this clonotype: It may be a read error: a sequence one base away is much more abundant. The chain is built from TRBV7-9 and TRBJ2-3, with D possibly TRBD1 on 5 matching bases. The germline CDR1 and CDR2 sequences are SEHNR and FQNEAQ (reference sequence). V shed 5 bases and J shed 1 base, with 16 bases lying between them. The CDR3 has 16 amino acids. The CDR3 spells CASSAQQESGTDTQYF. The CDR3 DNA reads TGTGCCAGCAGCGCCCAACAGGAGAGCGGCACAGATACGCAGTATTTT.

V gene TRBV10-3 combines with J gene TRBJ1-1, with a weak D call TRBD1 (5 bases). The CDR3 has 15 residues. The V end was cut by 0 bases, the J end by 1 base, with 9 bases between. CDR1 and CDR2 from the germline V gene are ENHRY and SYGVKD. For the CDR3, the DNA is TGTGCCATCAGTGAGTCGAACGGGGGGAACACTGAAGCTTTCTTT. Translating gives CAISESNGGNTEAFF.

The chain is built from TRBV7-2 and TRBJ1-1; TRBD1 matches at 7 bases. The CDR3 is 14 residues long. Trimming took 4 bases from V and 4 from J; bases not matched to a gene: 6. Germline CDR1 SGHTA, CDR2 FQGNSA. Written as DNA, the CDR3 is TGTGCCAGCAGCTACGGACAGGCGAGCACTGAAGCTTTCTTT. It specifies CASSYGQASTEAFF.

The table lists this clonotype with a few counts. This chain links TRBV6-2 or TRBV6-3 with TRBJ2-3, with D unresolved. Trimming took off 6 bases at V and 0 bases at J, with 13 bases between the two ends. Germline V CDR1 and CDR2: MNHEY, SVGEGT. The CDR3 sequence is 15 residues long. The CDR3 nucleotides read TGTGCCAGCAGAAAACAGAATCCTAGCACAGATACGCAGTATTTT. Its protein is CASRKQNPSTDTQYF.

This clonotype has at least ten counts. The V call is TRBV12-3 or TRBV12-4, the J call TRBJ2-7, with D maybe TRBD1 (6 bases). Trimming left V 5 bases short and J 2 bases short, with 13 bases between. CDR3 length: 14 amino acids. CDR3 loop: CASSLGHQTYEQYF. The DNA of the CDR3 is TGTGCCAGCAGTCTGGGACACCAGACCTACGAGCAGTACTTC.

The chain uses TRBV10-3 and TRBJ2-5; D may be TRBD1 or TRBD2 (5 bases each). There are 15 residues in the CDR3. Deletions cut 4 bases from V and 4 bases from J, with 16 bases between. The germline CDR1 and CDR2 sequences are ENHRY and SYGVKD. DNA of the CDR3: TGTGCCATCAGTGCCGGGACCAGGTCTGTAGAGACCCAGTACTTC. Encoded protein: CAISAGTRSVETQYF.

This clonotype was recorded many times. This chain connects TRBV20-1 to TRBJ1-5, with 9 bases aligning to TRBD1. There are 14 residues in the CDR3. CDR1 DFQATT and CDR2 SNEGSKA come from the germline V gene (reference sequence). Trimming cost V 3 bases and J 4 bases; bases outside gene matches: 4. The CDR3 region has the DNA TGCAGTGCTAGCCCCGGACAGGGGAATCAGCCCCAGCATTTT. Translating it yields CSASPGQGNQPQHF.

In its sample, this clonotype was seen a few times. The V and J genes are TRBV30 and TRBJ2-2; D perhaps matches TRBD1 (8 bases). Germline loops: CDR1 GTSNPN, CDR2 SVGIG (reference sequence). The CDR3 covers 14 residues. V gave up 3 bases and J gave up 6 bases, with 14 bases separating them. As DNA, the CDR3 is TGTGCCTGGAGCGGACAGGGAGGGTCCGGGGAGCTGTTTTTT. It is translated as CAWSGQGGSGELFF. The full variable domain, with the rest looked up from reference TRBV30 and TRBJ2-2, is SQTIHQWPATLVQPVGSPLSLECTVEGTSNPNLYWYRQAAGRGLQLLFYSVGIGQISSEVPQNLSASRPQDRQFILSSKKLLLSDSGFYLCAWSGQGGSGELFFGEGSRLTVL.

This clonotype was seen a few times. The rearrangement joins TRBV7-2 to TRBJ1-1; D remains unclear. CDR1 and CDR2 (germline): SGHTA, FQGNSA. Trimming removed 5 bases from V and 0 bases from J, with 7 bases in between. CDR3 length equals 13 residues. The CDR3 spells CASSPLVNTEAFF. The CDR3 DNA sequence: TGTGCCAGCAGCCCACTAGTGAACACTGAAGCTTTCTTT.

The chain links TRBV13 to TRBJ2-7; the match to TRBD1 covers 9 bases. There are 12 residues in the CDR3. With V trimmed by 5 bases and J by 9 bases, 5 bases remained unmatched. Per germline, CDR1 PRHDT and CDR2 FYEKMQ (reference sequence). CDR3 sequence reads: CASSKTGQGQYF. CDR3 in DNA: TGTGCCAGCAGCAAAACGGGACAGGGGCAGTACTTC.

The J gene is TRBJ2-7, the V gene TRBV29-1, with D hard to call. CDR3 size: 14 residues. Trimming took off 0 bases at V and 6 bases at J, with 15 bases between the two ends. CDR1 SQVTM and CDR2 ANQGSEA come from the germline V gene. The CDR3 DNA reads TGCAGCGTTGAAGAGTCGAGGCAGACCTCCGAGCAGTACTTC. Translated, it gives CSVEESRQTSEQYF.

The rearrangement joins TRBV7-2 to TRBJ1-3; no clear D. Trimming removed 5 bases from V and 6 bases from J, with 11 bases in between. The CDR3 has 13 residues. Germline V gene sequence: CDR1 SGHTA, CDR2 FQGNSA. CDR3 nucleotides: TGTGCCAGCAGCCCCAGTGGAGAAAACACCATATATTTT. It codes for CASSPSGENTIYF. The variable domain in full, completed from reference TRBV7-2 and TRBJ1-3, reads GAGVSQSPSNKVTEKGKDVELRCDPISGHTALYWYRQSLGQGLEFLIYFQGNSAPDKSGLPSDRFSAERTGGSVSTLTIQRTQQEDSAVYLCASSPSGENTIYFGEGSWLTVV.

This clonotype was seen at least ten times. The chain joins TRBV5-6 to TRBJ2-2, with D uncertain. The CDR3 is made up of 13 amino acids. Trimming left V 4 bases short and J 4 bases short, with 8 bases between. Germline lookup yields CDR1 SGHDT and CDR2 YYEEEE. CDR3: CASSKDTTGELFF. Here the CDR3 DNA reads TGTGCCAGCAGCAAAGACACCACCGGGGAGCTGTTTTTT. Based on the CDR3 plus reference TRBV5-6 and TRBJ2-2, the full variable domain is DAGVTQSPTHLIKTRGQQVTLRCSPKSGHDTVSWYQQALGQGPQFIFQYYEEEERQRGNFPDRFSGHQFPNYSSELNVNALLLGDSALYLCASSKDTTGELFFGEGSRLTVL.

CDR3 DNA: TGCGCCAGCAGCCGCAGGGCCGGGGACGAGCAGTACTTC. Its protein is CASSRRAGDEQYF. This chain connects TRBV5-1 to TRBJ2-7; the D call may be TRBD1 or TRBD2 (5 bases each). V dropped 4 bases and J dropped 5 bases, with 13 bases sitting between them. CDR3 length: 13 residues. The germline V gene has CDR1 SGHRS and CDR2 YFSETQ. The full variable domain, with the rest looked up from reference TRBV5-1 and TRBJ2-7, is KAGVTQTPRYLIKTRGQQVTLSCSPISGHRSVSWYQQTPGQGLQFLFEYFSETQRNKGNFPGRFSGRQFSNSRSEMNVSTLELGDSALYLCASSRRAGDEQYFGPGTRLTVT.

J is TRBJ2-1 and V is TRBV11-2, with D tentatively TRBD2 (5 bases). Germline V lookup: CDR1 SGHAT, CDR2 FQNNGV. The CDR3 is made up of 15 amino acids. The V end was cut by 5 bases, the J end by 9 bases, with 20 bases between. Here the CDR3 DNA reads TGTGCCAGCAGCCCTAGGCCCTCACTAGGCACTGAGCAGTTCTTC. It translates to CASSPRPSLGTEQFF.

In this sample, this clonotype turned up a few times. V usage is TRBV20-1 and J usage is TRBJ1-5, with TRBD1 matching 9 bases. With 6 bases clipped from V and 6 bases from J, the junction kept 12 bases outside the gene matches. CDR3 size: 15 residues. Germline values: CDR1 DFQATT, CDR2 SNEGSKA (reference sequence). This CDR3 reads CSAEGQGRWGQPQHF. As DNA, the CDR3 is TGCAGTGCAGAGGGACAGGGTCGATGGGGTCAGCCCCAGCATTTT.

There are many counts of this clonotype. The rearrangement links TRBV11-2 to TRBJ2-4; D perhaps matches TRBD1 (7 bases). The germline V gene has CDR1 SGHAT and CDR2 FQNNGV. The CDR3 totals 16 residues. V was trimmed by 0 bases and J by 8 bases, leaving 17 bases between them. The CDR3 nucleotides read TGTGCCAGCAGCTTAGATTGGGCAGGGGGGATGTACATTCAGTACTTC. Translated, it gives CASSLDWAGGMYIQYF.

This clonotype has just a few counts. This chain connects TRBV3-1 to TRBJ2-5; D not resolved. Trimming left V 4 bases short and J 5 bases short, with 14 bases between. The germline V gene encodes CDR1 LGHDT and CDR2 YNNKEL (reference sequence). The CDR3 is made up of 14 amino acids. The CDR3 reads CASSPRTRRETQYF. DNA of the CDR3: TGTGCCAGCAGCCCACGGACGAGGCGGGAGACCCAGTACTTC.

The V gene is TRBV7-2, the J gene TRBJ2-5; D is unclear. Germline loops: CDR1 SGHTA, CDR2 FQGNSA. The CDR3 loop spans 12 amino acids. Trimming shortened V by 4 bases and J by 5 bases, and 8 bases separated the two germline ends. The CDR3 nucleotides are TGTGCCAGCAGCTCCTCCGTCGAGACCCAGTACTTC. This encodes CASSSSVETQYF.

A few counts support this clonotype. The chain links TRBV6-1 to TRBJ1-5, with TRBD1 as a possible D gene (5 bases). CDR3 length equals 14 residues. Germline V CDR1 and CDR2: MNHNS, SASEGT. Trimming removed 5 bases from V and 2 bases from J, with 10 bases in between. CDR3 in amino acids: CASSTGGGNQPQHF. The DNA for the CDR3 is TGTGCCAGCAGTACCGGGGGGGGCAATCAGCCCCAGCATTTT.

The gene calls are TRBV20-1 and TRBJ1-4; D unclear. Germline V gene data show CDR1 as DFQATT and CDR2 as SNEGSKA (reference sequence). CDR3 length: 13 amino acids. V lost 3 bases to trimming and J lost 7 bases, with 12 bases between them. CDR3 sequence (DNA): TGCAGTGCTAGGAGCATCGGGGTTGAAAAACTGTTTTTT. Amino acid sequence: CSARSIGVEKLFF.

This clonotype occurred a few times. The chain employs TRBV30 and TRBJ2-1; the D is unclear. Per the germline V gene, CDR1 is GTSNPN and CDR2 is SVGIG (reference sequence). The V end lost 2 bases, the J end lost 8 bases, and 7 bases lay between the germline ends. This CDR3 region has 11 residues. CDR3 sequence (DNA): TGTGCCTGGAGTCGGAGCGATGAGCAGTTCTTC. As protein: CAWSRSDEQFF.

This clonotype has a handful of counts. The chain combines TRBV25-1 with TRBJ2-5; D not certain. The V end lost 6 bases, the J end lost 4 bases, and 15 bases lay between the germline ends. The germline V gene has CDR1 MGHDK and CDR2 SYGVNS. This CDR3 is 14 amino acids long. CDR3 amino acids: CASRDTKIPETQYF. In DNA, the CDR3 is TGTGCCAGCAGGGATACCAAGATACCAGAGACCCAGTACTTC. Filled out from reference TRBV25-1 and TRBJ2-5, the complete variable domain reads EADIYQTPRYLVIGTGKKITLECSQTMGHDKMYWYQQDPGMELHLIHYSYGVNSTEKGDLSSESTVSRIRTEHFPLTLESARPSHTSQYLCASRDTKIPETQYFGPGTRLLVL.

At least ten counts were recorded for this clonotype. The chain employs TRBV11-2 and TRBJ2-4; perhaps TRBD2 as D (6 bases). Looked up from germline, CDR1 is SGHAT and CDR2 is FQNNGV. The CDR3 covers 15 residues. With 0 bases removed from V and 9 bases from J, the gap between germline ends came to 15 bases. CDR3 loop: CASSLEPGGAGIQYF. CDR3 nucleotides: TGTGCCAGCAGCTTAGAACCCGGCGGGGCTGGCATTCAGTACTTC.

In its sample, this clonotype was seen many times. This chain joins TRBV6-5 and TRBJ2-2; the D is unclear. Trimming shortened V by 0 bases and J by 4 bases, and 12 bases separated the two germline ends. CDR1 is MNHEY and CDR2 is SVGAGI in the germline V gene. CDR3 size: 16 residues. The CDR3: CASSYSSASGTGELFF. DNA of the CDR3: TGTGCCAGCAGTTACTCTTCGGCGTCAGGCACCGGGGAGCTGTTTTTT.

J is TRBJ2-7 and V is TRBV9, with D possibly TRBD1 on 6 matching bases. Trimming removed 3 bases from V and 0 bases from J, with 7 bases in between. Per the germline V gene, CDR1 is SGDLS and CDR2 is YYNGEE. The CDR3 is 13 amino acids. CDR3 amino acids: CASSGTVSYEQYF. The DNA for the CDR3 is TGTGCCAGCAGCGGGACAGTCTCCTACGAGCAGTACTTC. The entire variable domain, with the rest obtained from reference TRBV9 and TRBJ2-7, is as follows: DSGVTQTPKHLITATGQRVTLRCSPRSGDLSVYWYQQSLDQGLQFLIQYYNGEERAKGNILERFSAQQFPDLHSELNLSSLELGDSALYFCASSGTVSYEQYFGPGTRLTVT.

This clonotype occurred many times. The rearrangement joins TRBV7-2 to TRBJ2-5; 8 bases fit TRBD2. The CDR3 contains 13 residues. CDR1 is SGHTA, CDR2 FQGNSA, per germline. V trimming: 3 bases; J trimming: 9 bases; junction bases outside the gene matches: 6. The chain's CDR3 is CASSLGLDWAQYF. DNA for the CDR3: TGTGCCAGCAGCTTGGGACTAGATTGGGCCCAGTACTTC. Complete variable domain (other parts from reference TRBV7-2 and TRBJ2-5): GAGVSQSPSNKVTEKGKDVELRCDPISGHTALYWYRQSLGQGLEFLIYFQGNSAPDKSGLPSDRFSAERTGGSVSTLTIQRTQQEDSAVYLCASSLGLDWAQYFGPGTRLLVL.